Sequencing of this T cell receptor (beta chain) was carried out in a study of blood T cell repertoires in COVID-19. Study-wide context: COVID-19 samples collected from the United States, Italy and Spain covered acute and convalescent phases.

Original processing methods: Researchers report that nucleated cell counts were estimated from reference gene primer amplification. Assay: immunoSEQ multiplex PCR; the TCRdb copy retains only in-frame clones and omits some. The V and J calls and the clone size are those of that table, but D and trimming were determined from the DNA. The repertoire holds 49,000 or so clones, with roughly 87% as singletons. The V and J ends lost 3 bases and 6 bases, in that order; junction bases with no gene match: 12. The CDR3 has 17 residues. Germline V CDR1 and CDR2: LNHDA, SQIVND (reference sequence). The sequence came from a man in his fifties or sixties with active COVID-19. The sample taken for sequencing was peripheral blood. V and J are TRBV19 and TRBJ2-3; TRBD2 aligns across 10 bases. The CDR3 bases are TGTGCCAGTAGTATTACGGCTAGCGGGAGCCCTCGGGATACGCAGTATTTT. This codes for CASSITASGSPRDTQYF. The full variable domain, rest sourced from reference TRBV19 and TRBJ2-3, is DGGITQSPKYLFRKEGQNVTLSCEQNLNHDAMYWYRQDPGQGLRLIYYSQIVNDFQKGDIAEGYSVSREKKESFPLTVTSAQKNPTAFYLCASSITASGSPRDTQYFGPGTRLTVL.